The T cell receptor (beta chain) described here comes from a study of vaccination and CD4 T cells after COVID-19 (dated by TCRdb to 2021 to 2024). Background for the entire study: SARS-CoV-2 positivity had been established in the convalescent patients by nasal swab PCR, and mild disease was recorded in some 10 of these patients and severe disease in one. Six males and four females were included in the convalescent cohort, with two Hispanic individuals, seven Caucasians, two Asians and one multiracial person represented. Two doses of either the Pfizer-BioNTech BNT162b2 vaccine (n=8) or the Moderna mRNA-1273 vaccine (n=2) were administered to participants. Post-COVID blood samples were collected from convalescent patients a median of around 100 days after diagnosis, with a range of roughly 30 to 161 days. Post-vaccine blood samples were collected a median of approximately eleven weeks after the second vaccine dose, ranging from roughly 13 to 250 days. Culture stimuli were overlapping spike peptide pools from SARS-CoV-2 and from the common cold coronaviruses HCoV-NL63, HCoV-OC43 and HCoV-229E. Control cultures used a CEFX viral epitope pool as positive control, an HIV-1 Nef peptide pool as negative control, or no peptide. The spike-specific CD4+ TCR repertoire was compared before and after mRNA vaccination in over nine COVID-19 convalescent patients and a handful of infection-naive healthy vaccine recipients.

The library was made by PCR. DNA from cultured CD4+ T cells was subjected to TCR sequencing with the Oncomine TCR Beta short-read assay at the Johns Hopkins FTIC core. Genomic DNA was extracted from the cultured CD4+ T cells with the QIAamp micro DNA kit. Oncomine TCR Beta libraries made from cultured CD4+ T cells were pooled using unique dual indexes and sequenced on an Illumina iSeq 100. From the authors' description of their analysis: Non-productive sequences were removed, and CDR3s that did not start with C, did not end with F or W, or were shorter than 7 amino acids were discarded. Antigen-specific clonotypes were identified using the MANAFEST web application through comparison of peptide-stimulated wells with reference and other culture wells. An FDR below 0.05, an odds ratio above 5, and a productive frequency above 0.1% in at least two of three replicate wells were required for clones to be considered positive. Cross-reactive clonotypes were defined as significantly expanded in both SARS-CoV-2 spike wells and at least one common cold coronavirus spike condition. Similarity between CDR3 sequences was evaluated in R version 3.6.1 using Levenshtein distances (stringdist) and unrooted phylogenetic trees (ape). Starting from the raw public reads, TCRdb applied fastp trimming at Q25, assembled clones with MiXCR and retained in-frame beta chains. A single entry per CDR3 protein holds the most common genes and DNA from its merged rows. TCRdb, not the authors, supplied the V and J calls. The sample profile shows 1,500 to 2,000 distinct CDR3 sequences; approximately 61% of them were found once. 40% to 65% of the sample is in the top ten clones.

This specimen's treatment or condition label, per the study, means: roughly 10-day PBMC culture with coronavirus spike peptide pools or control peptides (ViraFEST assay). The ViraFEST assay was used in the study, in which antigen-specific T cells were expanded with peptide pools and expanded clonotypes were subsequently identified by TCR sequencing. Positive SARS-CoV-2 PCR tests in the convalescent patients dated from March to December 2020, before Alpha, Beta and Delta variants emerged in the United States. Two million PBMCs per well were cultured in IMDM with roughly 5% human AB serum and roughly 10 IU/ml IL-2, plus 10 ug/ml peptide pools. On days 3 and 7, half of the culture medium was replaced with fresh IL-2-containing medium. Once the cells had been in culture for roughly 11 days, the EasySep CD4+ T cell isolation kit was used to isolate CD4+ T cells by negative selection. PBMCs were separated from whole blood using Ficoll-Paque Plus gradient centrifugation and then either used fresh or cryopreserved at -140C. Triplicate wells were generally used for each culture condition.

Broad study findings and their caveats: Although the median number of SARS-CoV-2-reactive clonotypes went up from 21 after infection to some 38 after vaccination, the increase was not significant. Among the post-vaccine SARS-CoV-2-reactive clones in convalescent patients, a median approximately 90% showed up only after vaccination, which suggests vaccine-specific priming. The study included relatively few convalescent patients and did not analyze early timepoints after natural infection. Of the vaccine-specific clones in convalescent patients, 304 of 307, or nearly all, reacted only to SARS-CoV-2 spike and did not cross-react with common cold coronaviruses.

This clonotype was recorded once. Its specific antigen is unknown. Per-base quality was not reported, and no clone a single base away is much larger than it. Evidence from one read is weak. V is cut back by 7 bases and J by 2 bases, with 15 bases in the junction unmatched. From a lookup of the germline V gene, CDR1 and CDR2 are MDHEN and SYDVKM. The CDR3 runs 18 amino acids, cysteine and phenylalanine included. Only the CDR3 region is kept as DNA, spanning 54 bases read in frame from base 1. Here the sequenced sample was CD4+ T cells from blood, cultured in vitro, taken after SARS-CoV-2 vaccination. The TCR originated in a human donor who had recovered from COVID-19. This chain joins TRBV28 to TRBJ1-5, with 9 bases matching TRBD1. The CDR3 sequence is CASTPWVTGGGGNQPQHF. Here is the DNA: TGTGCCAGCACCCCCTGGGTGACAGGGGGAGGAGGCAATCAGCCCCAGCATTTT.